The next 8 T cell receptor beta chains were all read from a single sample in a study of blood T cell repertoires in COVID-19. The repertoire was sequenced with immunoSEQ multiplex PCR; TCRdb's copy has only in-frame clones and lacks some. The repertoire holds 70,000 to 90,000 clones, with 75% to 90% as singletons. Sequencing was performed on peripheral blood. These receptor sequences come from a woman at least 80 years old with acute or convalescent COVID-19.

The rearrangement joins TRBV2 to TRBJ1-2; D may be TRBD1 (5 bases). This CDR3 spans 15 amino acids. Germline CDR1 SNHLY, CDR2 FYNNEI. The V end lost 3 bases, the J end lost 4 bases, and 15 bases lay between the germline ends. In DNA, the CDR3 is TGTGCCAGCAGTGAGGTAACGGCAGGGCCCTATGGCTACACCTTC. It translates to CASSEVTAGPYGYTF.

V is TRBV5-1 and J is TRBJ1-1; D remains ambiguous. Trimming stripped 2 bases from V and 3 bases from J, with 8 bases between. CDR1 is SGHRS and CDR2 is YFSETQ in the germline V gene. This CDR3 spans 13 amino acids. Here the CDR3 DNA reads TGCGCCAGCAGCTTCAACTCCGACACTGAAGCTTTCTTT. It translates to CASSFNSDTEAFF.

The J gene is TRBJ2-2, the V gene TRBV14; D is perhaps TRBD1 (6 bases). CDR3 size: 16 residues. V was cut by 1 base and J by 2 bases, with 11 bases left in between. CDR1 is SGHDN and CDR2 is FVKESK in the germline V gene. The CDR3 nucleotides are TGTGCCAGCAGCCAAGTTCCGGGACATAACACCGGGGAGCTGTTTTTT. Translation gives CASSQVPGHNTGELFF.

This sequence joins TRBV27 and TRBJ2-7, with TRBD1 matching over 7 bases. V shed 1 base and J 2 bases; nucleotides not matched to a gene: 20. Germline V CDR1 and CDR2: MNHEY, SMNVEV (reference sequence). There are 20 residues in the CDR3. CDR3 nucleotides: TGTGCCAGCAGTTTATTTCCCCTAGGGGGCATGGAACGGCTCCCCTACGAGCAGTACTTC. It is translated as CASSLFPLGGMERLPYEQYF.

J is TRBJ1-6 and V is TRBV5-4; 9 positions match TRBD1. The CDR3 runs 16 residues. Germline loops: CDR1 SGHNT, CDR2 YYREEE (reference sequence). V lost 5 bases and J lost 5; bases outside the gene matches: 8. Written as DNA, the CDR3 is TGTGCCAGCAGTAGCCCGGGACAGGGACATAATTCACCCCTCCACTTT. This encodes CASSSPGQGHNSPLHF.

CDR3 DNA sequence: TGCGCCAGCGCCCTCGCACGGGGCGGGGAAGCTGAAGCTTTCTTT. Its translation: CASALARGGEAEAFF. This sequence joins TRBV5-1 and TRBJ1-1, with a possible D match to TRBD1 (5 bases). This CDR3 spans 15 amino acids. V was clipped by 7 bases and J by 6 bases, with 22 bases between them. The germline CDR1 and CDR2 sequences are SGHRS and YFSETQ. The entire variable domain, with the rest obtained from reference TRBV5-1 and TRBJ1-1, is as follows: KAGVTQTPRYLIKTRGQQVTLSCSPISGHRSVSWYQQTPGQGLQFLFEYFSETQRNKGNFPGRFSGRQFSNSRSEMNVSTLELGDSALYLCASALARGGEAEAFFGQGTRLTVV.

Only one count was recorded for this clone. The CDR3 nucleotides are TGTACCGCCCGGCGGACAGTGGACAGCGAGCAGTACTTC. It codes for CTARRTVDSEQYF. The chain couples TRBV6-5 to TRBJ2-7, with TRBD1 as a possible D gene (6 bases). Germline lookup yields CDR1 MNHEY and CDR2 SVGAGI. The CDR3 consists of 13 residues.

V is TRBV28 and J is TRBJ2-7; D is unclear. Germline CDR1 and CDR2: MDHEN and SYDVKM. Between the trimmed V and J ends, which lost 2 bases and 2 bases, there was a span of 7 bases. This CDR3 has 13 residues. This CDR3 reads CASSLTVPYEQYF. CDR3 in DNA: TGTGCCAGCAGTTTAACAGTTCCCTACGAGCAGTACTTC.